A single sample is the source of the 8 T cell receptor beta chains below, sequenced in a study of PD-1 blockade in classical Hodgkin lymphoma. Here immunoSEQ multiplex PCR was the method, and the copy in TCRdb shows in-frame clones only, minus some. The sample includes approximately 28,000 clones, around 85% of them seen just once. Specified time point: cycle 4 day 1 (C4D1), after around six weeks of nivolumab. With no exception, relapse followed autologous stem cell transplantation in all patients, and brentuximab vedotin exposure varied. Researchers used magnetic negative selection to pull out pure CD4+ T cells from thawed PBMCs. Sequencing used CD4+ T cells from blood, obtained before the fourth cycle of nivolumab. Receptors were obtained from a human donor with classical Hodgkin lymphoma.

This clone was detected once. The CDR3 nucleotides are TGTGCCATCAGTGAACGACTAGCGGGAGGGGCAGATACGCAGTATTTT. This encodes CAISERLAGGADTQYF. The chain carries TRBV10-3 and TRBJ2-3; 14 positions match TRBD2. With V trimmed by 3 bases and J by 4 bases, 3 bases remained unmatched. CDR3 length: 16 amino acids. Per germline, CDR1 ENHRY and CDR2 SYGVKD.

The chain combines TRBV19 with TRBJ1-2, with D perhaps TRBD1 (5 bases). V dropped 3 bases and J dropped 1 base, with 12 bases sitting between them. The CDR3 has 15 residues. From germline, CDR1 is LNHDA and CDR2 SQIVND (reference sequence). CDR3 DNA: TGTGCCAGTAGTATTCGGCAGGGCGGTAACTATGGCTACACCTTC. It translates to CASSIRQGGNYGYTF. Full variable domain (rest looked up from reference TRBV19 and TRBJ1-2): DGGITQSPKYLFRKEGQNVTLSCEQNLNHDAMYWYRQDPGQGLRLIYYSQIVNDFQKGDIAEGYSVSREKKESFPLTVTSAQKNPTAFYLCASSIRQGGNYGYTFGSGTRLTVV.

The gene calls are TRBV5-4 and TRBJ2-7; TRBD1 is a possible D gene (5 bases). V lost 3 bases to trimming and J lost 1 base, with 8 bases between them. Germline V CDR1 and CDR2: SGHNT, YYREEE (reference sequence). CDR3 length: 13 amino acids. For the CDR3, the DNA is TGTGCCAGCAGCTACGGACAATCCTACGAGCAGTACTTC. Translated, it gives CASSYGQSYEQYF.

The chain combines TRBV19 with TRBJ1-5; D is perhaps TRBD1 (5 bases). The CDR3 is made up of 13 amino acids. In germline, CDR1 is LNHDA, CDR2 SQIVND (reference sequence). Trimming removed 5 bases from V and 4 bases from J, with 9 bases in between. The chain's CDR3 is CASSSTGNQPQHF. The CDR3, as DNA: TGTGCCAGTAGTTCCACAGGAAATCAGCCCCAGCATTTT.

This rearrangement joins TRBV5-1 to TRBJ1-2; D remains unclear. The length of the CDR3 is 15 residues. Germline V gives CDR1 SGHRS, CDR2 YFSETQ. The V and J ends lost 0 bases and 0 bases respectively, with 9 bases between them. CDR3 sequence (DNA): TGCGCCAGCAGCTTGGGAGGGCCAGCTAACTATGGCTACACCTTC. Translating it yields CASSLGGPANYGYTF.

V and J are TRBV7-3 and TRBJ2-5; D possibly corresponds to TRBD1 (6 bases). This CDR3 region has 16 residues. The germline CDR1 and CDR2 sequences are SGHTA and FQGTGA. Trimming stripped 1 base from V and 5 bases from J, with 17 bases between. CDR3 sequence: CASSLSWGLTWETQYF. CDR3 coding DNA: TGTGCCAGCAGCTTAAGTTGGGGGCTAACATGGGAGACCCAGTACTTC.

The chain recombines TRBV7-2 with TRBJ1-5, with TRBD1 as a possible D gene (5 bases). This CDR3 region has 15 residues. CDR1 is SGHTA, CDR2 FQGNSA, per germline. The germline V and J ends were trimmed by 5 bases and 0 bases, with 11 bases remaining between them. CDR3 sequence (DNA): TGTGCCAGCAGCCAGCTGGGGCATAGCAATCAGCCCCAGCATTTT. Protein product: CASSQLGHSNQPQHF.

The chain recombines TRBV27 with TRBJ1-5; no clear D gene. Trimming removed 1 base at V and 1 base at J, with 11 bases between. The CDR3 totals 16 residues. The germline V gene encodes CDR1 MNHEY and CDR2 SMNVEV (reference sequence). CDR3: CASSLYPDGSNQPQHF. Written as DNA, the CDR3 is TGTGCCAGCAGTTTATACCCGGACGGGAGCAATCAGCCCCAGCATTTT.